Listed here is a single TCR beta chain. There is no known antigen for this receptor. The record has no base qualities; no much larger clone is one base away. For CDR1 and CDR2, the germline V gene (reference sequence) lists SEHNR and FQNEAQ. CDR3 length: 15 amino acids, cysteine to phenylalanine. Only CDR3 DNA remains: 45 bases, in frame from the first base. V loses 1 base, J loses 7 bases, and the germline ends lie 14 bases apart. The record originates from a study of T cell repertoires in cytomegalovirus infection (dated by TCRdb to between 2018 and 2021). About the study as a whole: Because public TCR beta signatures pointed to carriage of CMV infection together with the matching HLA type, the HLA type of each donor mattered for the analysis. Points the paper makes about the study in general: Cumulative frequency of public TCR beta family members discriminated carriers of CMV infection plus the relevant HLA type in this cohort and an independent roughly 340-donor cohort. The ex vivo response was dominated by HLA-C-restricted CMV-specific TCR beta clonotypes, which also provided the single most frequent clonotype in two of eight donors.

Sequenced using an Illumina HiSeq 1500. In-frame beta chains were kept once TCRdb had trimmed the public reads at Q25 with fastp and called clones with MiXCR. Entries that share a CDR3 protein sequence are merged under the most common genes and DNA. The table for this sample lists approximately 630,000 distinct CDR3 sequences; 20% to 25% of them were counted only once. The ten top clones hold 6.5% to 10% of the sample. This chain joins TRBV7-9 to TRBJ1-5; the D segment could be TRBD1, given 6 matching bases. The TCR comes from a human donor in good health (CMV status not recorded). Some clones in this sample may be carry-over from other donors' samples. Sequencing used CD8+ T cells from PBMCs. The base sequence is TGTGCCAGCAGCTTAGAAGGGGGACTAGAACAGCCCCAGCATTTT. Its protein reads: CASSLEGGLEQPQHF. The full variable domain, with segments outside the CDR3 supplied by the reference TRBV7-9 and TRBJ1-5 proteins, appears as DTGVSQNPRHKITKRGQNVTFRCDPISEHNRLYWYRQTLGQGPEFLTYFQNEAQLEKSRLLSDRFSAERPKGSFSTLEIQRTEQGDSAMYLCASSLEGGLEQPQHFGDGTRLSIL.